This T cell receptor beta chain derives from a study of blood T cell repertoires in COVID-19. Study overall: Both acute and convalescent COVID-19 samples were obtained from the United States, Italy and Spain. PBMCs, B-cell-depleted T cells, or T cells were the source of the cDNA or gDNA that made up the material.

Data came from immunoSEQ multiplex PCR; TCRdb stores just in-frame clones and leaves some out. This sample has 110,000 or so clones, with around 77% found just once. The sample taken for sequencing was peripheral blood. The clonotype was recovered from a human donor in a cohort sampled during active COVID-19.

The DNA for the CDR3 is TGTGCCAGCAGCCCAGACAGGGGGCCCTCCTACGAGCAGTACTTC. Encoded protein: CASSPDRGPSYEQYF. V is TRBV7-3 and J is TRBJ2-7; 10 bases map to TRBD1. This CDR3 has 15 amino acids. Unmatched junction bases numbered 4, after V lost 5 bases and J lost 0 bases. Germline CDR1 SGHTA, CDR2 FQGTGA.